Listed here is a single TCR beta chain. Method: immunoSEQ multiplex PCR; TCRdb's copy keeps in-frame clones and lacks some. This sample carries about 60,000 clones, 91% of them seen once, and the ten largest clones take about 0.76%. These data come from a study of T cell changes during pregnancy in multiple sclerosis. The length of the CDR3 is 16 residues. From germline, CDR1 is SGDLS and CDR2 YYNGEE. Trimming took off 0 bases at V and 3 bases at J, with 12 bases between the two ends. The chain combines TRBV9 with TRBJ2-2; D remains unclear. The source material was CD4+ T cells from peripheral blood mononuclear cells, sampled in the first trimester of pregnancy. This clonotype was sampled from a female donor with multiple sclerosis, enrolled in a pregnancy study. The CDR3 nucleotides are TGTGCCAGCAGCGTAGAGAGTGTTTCTTACACCGGGGAGCTGTTTTTT. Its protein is CASSVESVSYTGELFF.